A single sample gave rise to the 21 T cell receptor beta chains below, sequenced in a study of T cell repertoires in cytomegalovirus infection. No antigens are known for them. Each CDR3 protein gets one entry after TCRdb re-called the reads with MiXCR. The sample yields 900,000 to 950,000 distinct CDR3 sequences, approximately 32% seen once. The specimen was cultured CD8+ T cells from PBMCs, collected from culture after CMV antigen stimulation. Source of these receptors: a human donor in good health (CMV status not recorded). Some clones in this sample may be carry-over from other donors' samples.

This clonotype was observed a single time. This rearrangement joins TRBV6-1 to TRBJ1-1; D is unclear. V lost 2 bases and J lost 3, with 13 bases in between. CDR3 size: 15 residues. CDR1 is MNHNS and CDR2 is SASEGT in the germline V gene. The CDR3 DNA reads as TGTGCCAGCAGTGAAAGCCCGGGTATATACACTGAAGCTTTCTTT. The encoded protein is CASSESPGIYTEAFF.

The chain joins TRBV4-3 to TRBJ2-1; D perhaps matches TRBD2 (5 bases). From germline, CDR1 is LGHNA and CDR2 YSLEER. The CDR3 consists of 15 residues. V was pared by 0 bases and J by 9 bases, with 15 bases between. CDR3 sequence (DNA): TGCGCCAGCAGCCAAGATATAGGCAGAGAGGGTGAGCAGTTCTTC. Translated: CASSQDIGREGEQFF.

The chain links TRBV6-5 to TRBJ1-5, with 12 bases aligning to TRBD1. V dropped 5 bases and J dropped 6; count of bases not matched to a gene: 17. The V gene's germline CDR1 is MNHEY and CDR2 SVGAGI. CDR3 length: 19 amino acids. The CDR3 DNA sequence: TGTGCCAGCAGTCAGACCCCCGGGACAGGGGGCGTTGGAACTCAGCCCCAGCATTTT. Its translation is CASSQTPGTGGVGTQPQHF.

CDR3 sequence reads: CATALGGVLYNEQFF. The CDR3 nucleotides read TGTGCCACCGCTCTGGGCGGCGTACTCTACAATGAGCAGTTCTTC. The chain carries TRBV6-2 or TRBV6-3 and TRBJ2-1; D remains ambiguous. CDR1 is MNHEY and CDR2 is SVGEGT in the germline V gene. The CDR3 loop spans 15 amino acids. Trimming took 10 bases from V and 3 from J, leaving 19 bases between them.

This clonotype has at least ten counts. The rearrangement links TRBV7-3 to TRBJ2-1; D unresolved. V was clipped by 4 bases and J by 0 bases, with 16 bases between them. CDR3 size: 17 residues. Germline V gene lookup returns CDR1 SGHTA and CDR2 FQGTGA. The CDR3 region is CASSSWGREGSYNEQFF. The CDR3 DNA reads as TGTGCCAGCAGCTCCTGGGGTAGGGAAGGCTCCTACAATGAGCAGTTCTTC.

This clonotype was detected a few times. The genes are TRBV27 and TRBJ1-6; D ambiguous. Per germline, CDR1 MNHEY and CDR2 SMNVEV (reference sequence). The V and J ends lost 5 bases and 9 bases respectively, with 17 bases between them. The CDR3 length is 15 residues. Here the CDR3 reads CASSPVRVFGSPLHF. CDR3 nucleotides: TGTGCCAGCAGTCCCGTCCGGGTTTTTGGTTCACCCCTCCACTTT.

This chain links TRBV27 with TRBJ2-7; D unclear. The germline CDR1 and CDR2 sequences are MNHEY and SMNVEV (reference sequence). Trimming pared 3 bases from V and 3 bases from J, leaving 9 bases between. This CDR3 has 13 residues. This chain's CDR3 is CASSFNPDYEQYF. The CDR3 DNA follows: TGTGCCAGCAGTTTCAACCCAGACTACGAGCAGTACTTC.

In its sample, this clonotype was seen a few times. The chain combines TRBV2 with TRBJ1-1; D not certain. Germline lookup yields CDR1 SNHLY and CDR2 FYNNEI. With 7 bases removed from V and 7 bases from J, the gap between germline ends came to 13 bases. The CDR3 has 12 amino acids. CDR3 coding DNA: TGTGCCAGCACCCCCACACTCAGTGAAGCTTTCTTT. Translating it yields CASTPTLSEAFF. Together with reference TRBV2 and TRBJ1-1, the CDR3 gives the full variable domain: EPEVTQTPSHQVTQMGQEVILRCVPISNHLYFYWYRQILGQKVEFLVSFYNNEISEKSEIFDDQFSVERPDGSNFTLKIRSTKLEDSAMYFCASTPTLSEAFFGQGTRLTVV.

The chain uses TRBV6-6 and TRBJ1-4, with D maybe TRBD1 (6 bases). Trimming cost V 2 bases and J 8 bases, with 15 bases left between them. The CDR3 extends over 15 amino acids. Germline V lookup: CDR1 MNHNY, CDR2 SVGAGI (reference sequence). The CDR3 protein is CASSYTGQSGEKLFF. CDR3 bases: TGTGCCAGCAGTTACACCGGACAGTCTGGGGAAAAACTGTTTTTT.

The V gene is TRBV7-2, the J gene TRBJ1-1; a possible D gene is TRBD1 (5 bases). The V gene's germline CDR1 is SGHTA and CDR2 FQGNSA. Between the trimmed V and J ends, which lost 6 bases and 0 bases, there was a span of 20 bases. This CDR3 comprises 17 residues. The DNA for the CDR3 is TGTGCCAGCAGTCTTCTCCCGGGGGGGATCATGAACACTGAAGCTTTCTTT. Its protein is CASSLLPGGIMNTEAFF.

The J gene is TRBJ1-1, the V gene TRBV27; D not certain. Germline CDR1 is MNHEY and CDR2 is SMNVEV (reference sequence). Trimming stripped 5 bases from V and 4 bases from J, with 14 bases between. CDR3 size: 14 residues. Written as DNA, the CDR3 is TGTGCCAGCAGTCGTTTGTCTCTTGGCACTGAAGCTTTCTTT. Its translation is CASSRLSLGTEAFF.

V and J are TRBV7-6 and TRBJ2-1; 11 bases line up with TRBD2. Trimming at V came to 1 base and at J to 7 bases, leaving 9 bases not matched to a gene. CDR3 length equals 17 residues. Looked up from germline, CDR1 is SGHVS and CDR2 is FNYEAQ. This CDR3 is CASSLVVVAGGRNEQFF. For the CDR3, the DNA is TGTGCCAGCAGCTTAGTTGTAGTAGCGGGGGGGCGAAATGAGCAGTTCTTC.

This clonotype appeared once. The chain couples TRBV9 to TRBJ2-1; TRBD2 agrees at 7 bases. Germline CDR1 SGDLS, CDR2 YYNGEE. The CDR3 runs to 13 residues. Trimming took 0 bases from V and 7 from J; bases not matched to a gene: 1. Here the CDR3 DNA reads TGTGCCAGCAGCGTAGACGGGGGGAATGAGCAGTTCTTC. Translation gives CASSVDGGNEQFF.

This clonotype was observed a handful of times. The V call is TRBV14, the J call TRBJ2-2, with D maybe TRBD2 (7 bases). There are 18 residues in the CDR3. V dropped 3 bases and J dropped 1 base, with 18 bases sitting between them. Germline V CDR1 and CDR2: SGHDN, FVKESK. CDR3 nucleotides: TGTGCCAGCAGCCAGGATCCTAGGGAGGGGGTGAACACCGGGGAGCTGTTTTTT. As protein: CASSQDPREGVNTGELFF.

The V call is TRBV6-6, the J call TRBJ1-6, with a weak D call TRBD1 (6 bases). Trimming stripped 0 bases from V and 8 bases from J, with 20 bases between. The CDR3 sequence is 18 residues long. Per germline, CDR1 MNHNY and CDR2 SVGAGI (reference sequence). The CDR3 nucleotides read TGTGCCAGCAGTTACTCGGAGGCCAGGGGAAAATTTGATTCACCCCTCCACTTT. It encodes CASSYSEARGKFDSPLHF.

This clonotype was seen once. The V gene is TRBV6-5, the J gene TRBJ2-1; 7 bases align to TRBD2. The CDR3 spans 14 residues. Trimming cost V 7 bases and J 9 bases; bases outside gene matches: 12. CDR1 is MNHEY and CDR2 is SVGAGI in the germline V gene. CDR3 sequence (DNA): TGTGCCAGCACCTTGGGACTAAGCGGTGGTGAGCAGTTCTTC. Protein sequence: CASTLGLSGGEQFF.

This clonotype was found a few times. V usage is TRBV27 and J usage is TRBJ1-1; D gene ambiguous. The CDR3 consists of 13 residues. From germline, CDR1 is MNHEY and CDR2 SMNVEV (reference sequence). V lost 7 bases and J 4 bases, leaving 13 bases between the germline ends. The CDR3, as DNA: TGTGCCAGCACCTTGGGCGTAGGCACTGAAGCTTTCTTT. The encoded protein is CASTLGVGTEAFF.

V and J are TRBV4-1 and TRBJ1-1; 11 bases match TRBD1. From germline, CDR1 is MGHRA and CDR2 YSYEKL. Losses at the gene ends were 8 bases for V and 4 bases for J; bases not matched to a gene: 12. CDR3 size: 16 residues. The CDR3 DNA sequence: TGCGCCAGCGGACAGGACAGGGGGCAGATTGGCACTGAAGCTTTCTTT. Amino acid sequence: CASGQDRGQIGTEAFF.

The chain employs TRBV28 and TRBJ1-2, with unresolved D. CDR1 and CDR2 (germline): MDHEN, SYDVKM. The CDR3 extends over 12 amino acids. The germline V and J ends were trimmed by 10 bases and 8 bases, with 17 bases remaining between them. CDR3 loop: CAIPHRARGYTF. The CDR3 DNA reads TGTGCCATACCCCATCGGGCAAGGGGCTACACCTTC.

The chain uses TRBV11-3 and TRBJ2-2; either TRBD1 or TRBD2 may supply D (5 bases each). V was clipped by 4 bases and J by 5 bases, with 14 bases between them. The length of the CDR3 is 15 residues. Per germline, CDR1 SGHNT and CDR2 YENEEA. The CDR3 DNA reads TGTGCCAGCAGCTCCACGGGGCTGGGGACCGGGGAGCTGTTTTTT. Its protein product is CASSSTGLGTGELFF.

V gene TRBV6-1 combines with J gene TRBJ2-7; tentatively, D is TRBD1 (5 bases). Germline CDR1 is MNHNS and CDR2 is SASEGT. The CDR3 runs 16 residues. V was clipped by 2 bases and J by 0 bases, with 14 bases between them. CDR3 nucleotide sequence: TGTGCCAGCAGTGAATTTAGGACAATCTTCTCCTACGAGCAGTACGTC. Amino acids: CASSEFRTIFSYEQYV.